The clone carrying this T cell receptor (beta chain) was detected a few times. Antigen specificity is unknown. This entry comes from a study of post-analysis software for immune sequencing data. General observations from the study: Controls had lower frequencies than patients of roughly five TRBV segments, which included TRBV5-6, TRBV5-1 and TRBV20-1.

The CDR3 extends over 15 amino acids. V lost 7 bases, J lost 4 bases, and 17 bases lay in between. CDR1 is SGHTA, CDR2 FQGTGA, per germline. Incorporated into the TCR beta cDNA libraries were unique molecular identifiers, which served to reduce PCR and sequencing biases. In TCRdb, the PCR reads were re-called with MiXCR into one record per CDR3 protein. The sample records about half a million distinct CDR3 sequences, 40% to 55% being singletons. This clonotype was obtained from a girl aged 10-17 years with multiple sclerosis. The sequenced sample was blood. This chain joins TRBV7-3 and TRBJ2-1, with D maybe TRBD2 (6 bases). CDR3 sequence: CASNSEGLWYNEQFF. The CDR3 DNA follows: TGTGCCAGCAACTCGGAGGGCCTGTGGTACAATGAGCAGTTCTTC.